A single sample gave rise to the 16 T cell receptor beta chains below, sequenced in a study of blood T cell repertoires in COVID-19. The table came from immunoSEQ multiplex PCR; TCRdb's copy has only in-frame clones and leaves some out. The sample consists of approximately 89,000 clones, roughly 80% of them appearing once. The sequenced sample consisted of peripheral blood. All receptors derive from a human donor in a cohort sampled during active COVID-19.

The CDR3 loop reads CASSYSTTSFIGELFF. The CDR3, as DNA: TGTGCCAGCAGTTACTCAACGACTAGCTTTATCGGGGAGCTGTTTTTT. V gene TRBV6-6 combines with J gene TRBJ2-2, with TRBD2 matching 7 bases. This CDR3 comprises 16 residues. Losses at the gene ends were 0 bases for V and 7 bases for J; bases not matched to a gene: 8. The germline gives CDR1 MNHNY, CDR2 SVGAGI (reference sequence).

The J gene is TRBJ2-3, the V gene TRBV6-1; TRBD1 matches 7 bases. J was trimmed by 0 bases and V by 3 bases; bases with no gene match: 3. CDR1 MNHNS and CDR2 SASEGT come from the germline V gene. The CDR3 runs to 15 residues. The CDR3 sequence: CASSERQGSTDTQYF. The DNA for the CDR3 is TGTGCCAGCAGTGAGAGACAGGGAAGCACAGATACGCAGTATTTT.

The J gene is TRBJ1-1, the V gene TRBV6-5, with D possibly being TRBD1 (5 bases). The CDR3 contains 15 residues. The V end was cut by 2 bases, the J end by 6 bases, with 16 bases between. Germline V gene lookup returns CDR1 MNHEY and CDR2 SVGAGI. DNA for the CDR3: TGTGCCAGCAGTTACGAAGGGTCAGGGTTCCCTGAAGCTTTCTTT. As protein: CASSYEGSGFPEAFF.

CDR3 bases: TGTGCCAGCAGCCAAGATAGACAGGAGGATGGCTACACCTTC. Its translation: CASSQDRQEDGYTF. This chain uses TRBV14 with TRBJ1-2; TRBD1 might be the D (6 bases). From germline, CDR1 is SGHDN and CDR2 FVKESK. Trimming cost V 0 bases and J 6 bases, with 11 bases left between them. The CDR3 sequence is 14 residues long. Looking up the rest from reference TRBV14 and TRBJ1-2 gives the full variable domain: EAGVTQFPSHSVIEKGQTVTLRCDPISGHDNLYWYRRVMGKEIKFLLHFVKESKQDESGMPNNRFLAERTGGTYSTLKVQPAELEDSGVYFCASSQDRQEDGYTFGSGTRLTVV.

The rearrangement uses TRBV11-2 and TRBJ2-7; a weak D match, TRBD2 (5 bases). The CDR3 consists of 16 residues. Looked up from germline, CDR1 is SGHAT and CDR2 is FQNNGV. V lost 4 bases to trimming and J lost 4 bases, with 20 bases between them. CDR3 in amino acids: CASSSHPSGVGYEQYF. CDR3 bases: TGTGCCAGCAGCTCTCACCCAAGCGGCGTGGGGTACGAGCAGTACTTC.

This chain joins TRBV2 and TRBJ2-1; TRBD1 might be the D (6 bases). CDR1 is SNHLY, CDR2 FYNNEI, per germline. The V and J ends lost 6 bases and 2 bases respectively, with 14 bases between them. The CDR3 contains 15 residues. The CDR3 nucleotides read TGTGCCAGCAGCGATCAGGGGCCCACCTACAATGAGCAGTTCTTC. It translates to CASSDQGPTYNEQFF.

The rearrangement links TRBV18 to TRBJ2-5; TRBD2 matches 10 bases. V was pared by 0 bases and J by 8 bases, with 12 bases of the junction left unmatched. CDR1 is KGHSH, CDR2 LQKENI, per germline. The CDR3 covers 17 residues. The CDR3 DNA reads as TGTGCCAGCTCACCACCGATTCTGGCTAGCGGGAGTAATACCCAGTACTTC. This sequence encodes CASSPPILASGSNTQYF.

This clone was seen a handful of times. The chain carries TRBV9 and TRBJ2-5; 9 positions agree with TRBD1. This CDR3 comprises 15 residues. The ends lost 4 bases at V and 4 bases at J; junction bases unmatched: 8. Germline V CDR1 and CDR2: SGDLS, YYNGEE. CDR3 amino acids: CASSRGTGIRETQYF. CDR3 nucleotides: TGTGCCAGCAGCCGCGGGACAGGGATTCGAGAGACCCAGTACTTC. Looking up the rest from reference TRBV9 and TRBJ2-5 gives the full variable domain: DSGVTQTPKHLITATGQRVTLRCSPRSGDLSVYWYQQSLDQGLQFLIQYYNGEERAKGNILERFSAQQFPDLHSELNLSSLELGDSALYFCASSRGTGIRETQYFGPGTRLLVL.

The CDR3 region is CASSSPGLGARVGTQYF. CDR3 nucleotide sequence: TGTGCCAGCAGTTCCCCGGGACTAGGTGCCCGGGTGGGGACCCAGTACTTC. The V and J genes are TRBV27 and TRBJ2-5; 8 bases line up with TRBD2. CDR1 and CDR2 from the germline V gene are MNHEY and SMNVEV (reference sequence). V lost 4 bases, J lost 7 bases, and 17 bases stayed unmatched. The CDR3 runs to 17 residues.

DNA of the CDR3: TGTGCCAGCAGTGTTACAACTAATGAAAAACTGTTTTTT. This sequence encodes CASSVTTNEKLFF. The chain couples TRBV27 to TRBJ1-4; D gene unclear. The CDR3 runs 13 residues. Deletions cut 5 bases from V and 0 bases from J, with 4 bases between. Germline V gives CDR1 MNHEY, CDR2 SMNVEV (reference sequence).

This clone was detected a few times. The V and J genes are TRBV18 and TRBJ2-1; weak D call: TRBD1 (6 bases). The germline V gene encodes CDR1 KGHSH and CDR2 LQKENI. Trimming left V 2 bases short and J 8 bases short, with 10 bases between. The CDR3 length is 13 residues. CDR3 residues: CASSPSQGYEQFF. The CDR3 DNA is TGTGCCAGCTCACCATCACAGGGCTATGAGCAGTTCTTC. Drawing the rest from reference TRBV18 and TRBJ2-1, the complete variable domain is NAGVMQNPRHLVRRRGQEARLRCSPMKGHSHVYWYRQLPEEGLKFMVYLQKENIIDESGMPKERFSAEFPKEGPSILRIQQVVRGDSAAYFCASSPSQGYEQFFGPGTRLTVL.

V and J are TRBV11-2 and TRBJ2-5; 12 nucleotides match TRBD2. The CDR3 runs to 17 residues. CDR1 and CDR2 (germline): SGHAT, FQNNGV. The ends lost 1 base at V and 5 bases at J; junction bases unmatched: 8. The CDR3 is CASSLGALAGGVETQYF. CDR3 sequence (DNA): TGTGCCAGCAGCTTAGGGGCACTAGCGGGAGGCGTGGAGACCCAGTACTTC.

The chain combines TRBV18 with TRBJ2-2, with 15 nucleotides matching TRBD2. The CDR3 has 18 amino acids. Germline V gene sequence: CDR1 KGHSH, CDR2 LQKENI. The V and J ends lost 5 bases and 0 bases, in that order; junction bases with no gene match: 4. As DNA, the CDR3 is TGTGCCAGCTCAGCCCGGACTAGCGGGAGGGCGAACACCGGGGAGCTGTTTTTT. Translation: CASSARTSGRANTGELFF. The full variable domain, rest sourced from reference TRBV18 and TRBJ2-2, is NAGVMQNPRHLVRRRGQEARLRCSPMKGHSHVYWYRQLPEEGLKFMVYLQKENIIDESGMPKERFSAEFPKEGPSILRIQQVVRGDSAAYFCASSARTSGRANTGELFFGEGSRLTVL.

The chain uses TRBV28 and TRBJ1-2, with TRBD1 identical over 7 bases. From germline, CDR1 is MDHEN and CDR2 SYDVKM. The CDR3 sequence is 13 residues long. V dropped 9 bases and J dropped 4; count of bases not matched to a gene: 8. Here the CDR3 DNA reads TGTGCCAGTTCAGGGGGTTCAAGCTATGGCTACACCTTC. Translated, it gives CASSGGSSYGYTF.

The CDR3 loop is CASNLRGNQPQHF. CDR3 DNA: TGTGCCAGCAACCTAAGGGGTAATCAGCCCCAGCATTTT. The genes are TRBV12-3 or TRBV12-4 and TRBJ1-5, with D possibly TRBD1 on 5 matching bases. Trimming pared 7 bases from V and 4 bases from J, leaving 11 bases between. CDR3 length: 13 residues.

The gene calls are TRBV11-2 and TRBJ2-5, with TRBD2 matching over 8 bases. CDR3 size: 14 residues. CDR1 is SGHAT and CDR2 is FQNNGV in the germline V gene. V gave up 5 bases and J gave up 4 bases; unmatched junction bases: 6. This CDR3 is CASSGTRGGETQYF. DNA of the CDR3: TGTGCCAGCAGCGGGACCCGGGGGGGAGAGACCCAGTACTTC.